The rows below give T cell receptor beta chains drawn from one sample of a study of blood T cells in healthy people across ages. Via MiXCR, TCRdb re-called the 5' RACE reads, giving one row per CDR3 protein. The data hold around 1,700,000 distinct CDR3 sequences, with 28% observed a single time. Input material: blood. The receptors come from a woman younger than 45 in good health. Each CDR3 is given without its conserved first and last residue.

V: TRBV4-1; CDR3: ATRTGTYTEAF
V: TRBV10-2; CDR3: ASSWGHTYEQY
V: TRBV6-2/TRBV6-3; CDR3: ASRPLYTEILMTEAF
V: TRBV7-2; CDR3: ASSLARAPSTDTQY
V: TRBV6-6; CDR3: ASSYSRQGKGF
V: TRBV5-1; CDR3: ASSLGGPARGGESQF
V: TRBV20-1; CDR3: SARDLSSGYEQY
V: TRBV5-5; CDR3: ASSLDGTTEDTQY
V: TRBV28; CDR3: AGSPQWDEQY
V: TRBV20-1; CDR3: SATPPLAGQETQY
V: TRBV5-1; CDR3: ASSFSASTDTQY
V: TRBV12-3/TRBV12-4; CDR3: ASSLQGAVADTQY
V: TRBV5-1; CDR3: ASGQGALARNTEAF
V: TRBV7-9; CDR3: ASSDTIRYEQY
V: TRBV7-9; CDR3: ASSLVEGAEAF
V: TRBV25-1; CDR3: ASRGEGEQF
V: TRBV7-2; CDR3: ASCRLVGTLNTEAF
V: TRBV7-2; CDR3: ASSLALGEGTQY
V: TRBV2; CDR3: ASSEVWSDEKLF
V: TRBV7-2; CDR3: ANSSRDRELETHY
V: TRBV13; CDR3: ASSLGDGATTEAF
V: TRBV29-1; CDR3: SVDQTRGLGMNTEAF
V: TRBV2; CDR3: ASSLYNRGEQY
V: TRBV12-3/TRBV12-4; CDR3: ASTTSGWWGYT
V: TRBV6-2/TRBV6-3; CDR3: ASSTGSSGYT
V: TRBV5-1; CDR3: ASSTGQSFSGANVLT
V: TRBV20-1; CDR3: SARVTSLGTEAF
V: TRBV5-1; CDR3: ASSLDRLAGGPRDTGELF
V: TRBV9; CDR3: ASSQTGTGPNQPQH
V: TRBV28; CDR3: ASSLWAKGRFYGYT
V: TRBV12-3/TRBV12-4; CDR3: ASSLTGRLAGPGELF
V: TRBV6-6; CDR3: ASSLERGSLGYGYT
V: TRBV7-9; CDR3: ANSPPGWEQF
V: TRBV25-1; CDR3: ASSESGRYYGYT
V: TRBV6-6; CDR3: ASTLTGVYGYT
V: TRBV3-1; CDR3: ASSHRLAGLYEQY
V: TRBV18; CDR3: ASSWTAVNAEAF
V: TRBV11-3; CDR3: ASSLHVDEQF
V: TRBV7-9; CDR3: ASSLGGLAGADTQY
V: TRBV30; CDR3: AWSVLGGNEQF
V: TRBV19; CDR3: ASNARVPSLYGYT
V: TRBV20-1; CDR3: SGRGPTYEQY
V: TRBV7-2; CDR3: ASGRGGGLRDTQY
V: TRBV29-1; CDR3: SAQQGVNTEAF
V: TRBV7-2; CDR3: ASSPPGVSSYNEQF
V: TRBV5-1; CDR3: AGSLEAGGPNTQY
V: TRBV7-9; CDR3: ASSPSIDAETQY
V: TRBV28; CDR3: ASSFMGGGYNEQF
V: TRBV7-2; CDR3: ASSPGRGLAGPEGYEQY
V: TRBV27; CDR3: ASSRGGPNEQY
V: TRBV7-6; CDR3: ASSLGAKTEQF
V: TRBV4-1; CDR3: ASSQVTPHGYT
V: TRBV12-3/TRBV12-4; CDR3: ASSLRRDNEQF